The 19 T cell receptor beta chains listed next were all sequenced from one sample in a study of blood T cells in healthy people across ages. With a J-beta primer mix and a sample-barcoded 5' primer, a second PCR ran about 7 to 11 cycles. TCRdb re-called the 5' RACE reads with MiXCR, one entry per CDR3 protein. The sample has about 970,000 distinct CDR3 sequences; about 53% are singletons. The sequenced sample consisted of blood. All receptors derive from a woman aged 55-70 years in good health.

This clonotype was counted between two and nine times. This chain joins TRBV3-1 and TRBJ2-2; no clear D gene. Germline values: CDR1 LGHDT, CDR2 YNNKEL (reference sequence). This CDR3 is built from 15 residues. The ends were cut back, 3 bases at V and 0 bases at J, with 8 bases in the middle. CDR3 DNA: TGTGCCAGCAGCCACCTAGGCTCGAACACCGGGGAGCTGTTTTTT. This sequence encodes CASSHLGSNTGELFF.

This chain uses TRBV28 with TRBJ2-4; 7 nucleotides agree with TRBD2. The last part of the DNA fits TRBJ2-5 better; the J call may be wrong. This CDR3 region has 15 residues. Germline V gene data show CDR1 as MDHEN and CDR2 as SYDVKM. The CDR3 nucleotides read TGTGCCAGCAGTAGCCTTACTAGCGATATGGAGACCCAGTACTTC. It codes for CASSSLTSDMETQYF.

This clonotype was counted only a few times. This rearrangement joins TRBV12-3 or TRBV12-4 to TRBJ2-1; TRBD1 matches at 8 bases. The CDR3 loop spans 17 amino acids. Trimming cost V 3 bases and J 5 bases; bases outside gene matches: 12. DNA for the CDR3: TGTGCCAGCAGTTTTGAAACAGGGGGGTTCGTCAACAATGAGCAGTTCTTC. The encoded protein is CASSFETGGFVNNEQFF.

This chain links TRBV7-3 with TRBJ2-6; no firm D call. The CDR3 extends over 17 amino acids. Germline V gives CDR1 SGHTA, CDR2 FQGTGA. Trimming removed 5 bases at V and 0 bases at J, with 14 bases between. CDR3 sequence reads: CASSQDIIRSGANVLTF. The DNA of the CDR3 is TGTGCCAGCAGCCAAGATATCATACGCTCTGGGGCCAACGTCCTGACTTTC.

The chain couples TRBV29-1 to TRBJ2-2; D is undetermined. Germline CDR1 is SQVTM and CDR2 is ANQGSEA. The CDR3 runs 14 residues. Trimming removed 0 bases from V and 7 bases from J, with 12 bases in between. The CDR3 protein is CSVEDGPVVGELFF. In nucleotides, the CDR3 is TGCAGCGTTGAAGATGGACCGGTCGTCGGGGAGCTGTTTTTT.

This clonotype showed up many times. This sequence joins TRBV12-3 or TRBV12-4 and TRBJ2-7, with 7 bases fitting TRBD2. The CDR3 runs 14 residues. With V trimmed by 5 bases and J by 3 bases, 7 bases remained unmatched. This chain's CDR3 is CASSPGGSVYEQYF. The DNA for the CDR3 is TGTGCCAGCAGTCCGGGGGGATCGGTCTACGAGCAGTACTTC.

This chain connects TRBV30 to TRBJ2-7; 11 bases are a match to TRBD1. Losses at the gene ends were 1 base for V and 6 bases for J; bases not matched to a gene: 8. CDR1 GTSNPN and CDR2 SVGIG come from the germline V gene (reference sequence). CDR3 length: 15 residues. Here the CDR3 DNA reads TGTGCCTGGAGTGCGGGACAGGGGGTTAGCAGCGAGCAGTACTTC. Translating it yields CAWSAGQGVSSEQYF.

V usage is TRBV12-3 or TRBV12-4 and J usage is TRBJ2-3, with 8 nucleotides matching TRBD2. J lost 2 bases, V lost 2 bases, and 6 bases had no gene match. The CDR3 is 16 residues long. The CDR3 DNA reads as TGTGCCAGCAGTTTAACTAGCGGAGCTTTCACAGATACGCAGTATTTT. It yields the protein CASSLTSGAFTDTQYF.

The chain employs TRBV4-2 and TRBJ2-3; no reliable D call. V gave up 0 bases and J gave up 11 bases, with 18 bases separating them. The CDR3 length is 15 residues. Per the germline V gene, CDR1 is LGHNA and CDR2 is YNFKEQ. This CDR3 is CASSQDSIDTLKQYF. In DNA, the CDR3 is TGTGCCAGCAGCCAAGATTCCATCGACACACTGAAGCAGTATTTT.

This clonotype is a singleton in its sample. This chain uses TRBV29-1 with TRBJ2-1; 7 bases match TRBD2. CDR3 size: 14 residues. V trimming: 7 bases; J trimming: 6 bases; junction bases outside the gene matches: 12. Looked up from germline, CDR1 is SQVTM and CDR2 is ANQGSEA. The DNA of the CDR3 is TGCAGCGCCACTGGGGGGGGAAGGGGCAATGAGCAGTTCTTC. This encodes CSATGGGRGNEQFF.

The chain employs TRBV18 and TRBJ2-1; D gene ambiguous. Germline values: CDR1 KGHSH, CDR2 LQKENI. The V end was cut by 3 bases, the J end by 6 bases, with 12 bases between. The CDR3 loop spans 14 amino acids. CDR3 sequence: CASSPPGRPNEQFF. The CDR3 coding sequence is TGTGCCAGCTCACCTCCGGGTAGGCCCAATGAGCAGTTCTTC.

DNA of the CDR3: TGCGGCTTGGTCGGGGTGAACTACAATGAGCAGTTCTTC. Translation gives CGLVGVNYNEQFF. The rearrangement links TRBV29-1 to TRBJ2-1, with D tentatively TRBD2 (5 bases). The germline V gene has CDR1 SQVTM and CDR2 ANQGSEA. CDR3 length: 13 residues.

This clonotype was recorded only once. Just one base apart from a much larger clone, this may be a read error. The V call is TRBV12-3 or TRBV12-4, the J call TRBJ2-7; 10 nucleotides align to TRBD2. This CDR3 has 15 amino acids. CDR3 bases: TGTGCCAGCAGTTCTAGCGGGAGTAGCTCCTCCGAGCAGTACTTC. Amino acids: CASSSSGSSSSEQYF.

This clonotype has more than one count but fewer than ten. The rearrangement links TRBV20-1 to TRBJ2-7, with 8 bases matching TRBD1. There are 13 residues in the CDR3. Germline V lookup: CDR1 DFQATT, CDR2 SNEGSKA (reference sequence). Germline trimming cut 5 bases from V and 9 bases from J; bases unmatched to any gene: 12. The CDR3 nucleotides are TGCAGTGCTGAATTAGGACAGGGTTGGGGGCAGTACTTC. Translation gives CSAELGQGWGQYF.

This clonotype has ten or more counts. V usage is TRBV4-2 and J usage is TRBJ1-5; D call uncertain. V lost 1 base and J 0 bases, leaving 7 bases between the germline ends. Germline loops: CDR1 LGHNA, CDR2 YNFKEQ. The CDR3 runs 15 residues. The CDR3 loop reads CASSQVVNSNQPQHF. The DNA of the CDR3 is TGTGCCAGCAGCCAAGTCGTGAATAGCAATCAGCCCCAGCATTTT.

This clonotype turned up a few times. The CDR3 protein is CASSVGILSNVADTQYF. The CDR3 DNA reads TGTGCCAGCAGCGTAGGGATTTTATCCAATGTGGCAGATACGCAGTATTTT. The chain combines TRBV9 with TRBJ2-3; D is undetermined. CDR3 length: 17 residues. Germline V gene lookup returns CDR1 SGDLS and CDR2 YYNGEE. Trimming took off 0 bases at V and 4 bases at J, with 18 bases between the two ends.

The J gene is TRBJ2-3, the V gene TRBV3-1, with D perhaps being TRBD1 or TRBD2 (6 bases each). The CDR3 length is 15 residues. Trimming removed 4 bases from V and 4 bases from J, with 15 bases in between. Germline CDR1 and CDR2: LGHDT and YNNKEL (reference sequence). CDR3 coding DNA: TGTGCCAGCAGCCCCCCCGGGGGCGGTTCAGATACGCAGTATTTT. This codes for CASSPPGGGSDTQYF.

The CDR3 sequence: CSARNPFYEQYF. The CDR3 DNA reads TGCAGTGCTAGGAACCCCTTCTACGAGCAGTACTTC. The rearrangement links TRBV20-1 to TRBJ2-4; D unresolved. The end of the DNA fits TRBJ2-7 better, so the J call may be wrong. CDR1 and CDR2 from the germline V gene are DFQATT and SNEGSKA (reference sequence). This CDR3 spans 12 amino acids.

The sample holds many counts of this clonotype. V and J are TRBV7-2 and TRBJ2-5; D remains ambiguous. V was cut by 1 base and J by 7 bases, with 7 bases left in between. This CDR3 spans 12 amino acids. The V gene's germline CDR1 is SGHTA and CDR2 FQGNSA. The CDR3 DNA follows: TGTGCCAGCAGCTTAGGATTGGGGACCCAGTACTTC. It specifies CASSLGLGTQYF.